This T cell receptor (beta chain) was obtained from a study of T-cell memory formation after mild COVID-19. General study findings and limits: Cross-reactive memory appears to have joined, as suggested by some responding clones showing up in pre-infection memory. Specificity for SARS-CoV-2 was not confirmed among the second-wave clones peaking on day 37.

This clonotype was detected only a few times. Its matching antigen is unknown. The CDR3 spans 16 residues. TCRdb re-derived calls from the 5' RACE reads in MiXCR, one entry per CDR3 protein. The table shows around 53,000 distinct CDR3 sequences, with about 12% occurring only once. The specimen was PBMCs or a T cell subset sorted from them (not recorded which). The V gene is TRBV21-1, the J gene TRBJ1-4; the D call in the table, TRBD1, was not verified against the DNA. TRBV21-1 is shown as a pseudogene. The clonotype originates from a young man who had mild COVID-19 (a few samples of this study predate the infection). Cell type and time point are not known. CDR3 sequence (DNA): TGTGCCAGCAGCAAAGCTCCCGGCATACGTAATGAAAAACTGTTTTTT. This codes for CASSKAPGIRNEKLFF.